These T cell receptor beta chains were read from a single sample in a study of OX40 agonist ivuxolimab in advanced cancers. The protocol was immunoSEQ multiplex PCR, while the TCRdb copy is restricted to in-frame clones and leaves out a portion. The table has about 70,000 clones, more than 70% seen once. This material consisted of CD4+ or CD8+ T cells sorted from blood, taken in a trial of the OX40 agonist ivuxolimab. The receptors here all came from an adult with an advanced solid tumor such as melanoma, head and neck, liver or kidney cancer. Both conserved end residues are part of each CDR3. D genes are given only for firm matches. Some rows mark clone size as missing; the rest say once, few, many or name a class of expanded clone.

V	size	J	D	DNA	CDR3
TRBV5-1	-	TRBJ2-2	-	TGCGCCAGCAGCTCCCCGAGCGGGTTGAACATCGGGGAGCTGTTTTTT	CASSSPSGLNIGELFF
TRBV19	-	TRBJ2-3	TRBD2	TGTGCCAGTAGTGTTTCGGGGGGGCTTGCAGATACGCAGTATTTT	CASSVSGGLADTQYF
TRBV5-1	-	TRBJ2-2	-	TGCGCCAGCAAGACCGGGGCTTCCACCGGGGAGCTGTTTTTT	CASKTGASTGELFF
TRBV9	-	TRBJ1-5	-	TGTGCCAGCAGCGTAGAAGAGGATCAGCCCCAGCATTTT	CASSVEEDQPQHF
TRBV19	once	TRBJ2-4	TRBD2	TGTGCCAGTAGTAATCGACTAGCCGTAGCCAAAAACATTCAGTACTTC	CASSNRLAVAKNIQYF
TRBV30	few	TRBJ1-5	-	TGTGCCTGGGCGGGCGCTGTAGGTCAGCCCCAGCATTTT	CAWAGAVGQPQHF
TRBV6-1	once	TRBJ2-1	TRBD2	TGTGCCAGCGGGGGTAGCGGGGTAATTTATGAGCAGTTCTTC	CASGGSGVIYEQFF
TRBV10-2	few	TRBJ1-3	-	TGCGCCAGCAGCCGGGGGGCCGATGGAAACACCATATATTTT	CASSRGADGNTIYF
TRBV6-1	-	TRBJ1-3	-	TGTGCCAGCAGTCAGGACCGTTTGGGAAACACCATATATTTT	CASSQDRLGNTIYF
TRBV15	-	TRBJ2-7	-	TGTGCCACCAGCAGAGACAGGTTGGGCTACGAGCAGTACTTC	CATSRDRLGYEQYF
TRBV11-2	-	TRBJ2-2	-	TGTGCCAGCAGCGCGAGGAGGGGCGGCTGTAGTTTT	CASSARRGGCSF
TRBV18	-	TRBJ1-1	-	TGTGCCAGCCGGGCACCGGGGGGGGGACCTGAAGCTTTCTTT	CASRAPGGGPEAFF
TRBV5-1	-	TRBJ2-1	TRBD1	TGCGCCAGCAGCTCGGACAGGTCCTACAATGAGCAGTTCTTC	CASSSDRSYNEQFF
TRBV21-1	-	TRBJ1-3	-	TGTGCCAGCACCTGGGACAGTGGAAACACCATATATTTT	CASTWDSGNTIYF
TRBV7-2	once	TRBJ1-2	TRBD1	TGTGCCAGCAGCTTACCCCGAGGGGGACAGGGCCGCTACACCTTC	CASSLPRGGQGRYTF
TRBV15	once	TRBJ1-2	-	TGTGCCACCAGCAGAGGGTCCCAGGCCGGCTATGGCTACACCTTC	CATSRGSQAGYGYTF
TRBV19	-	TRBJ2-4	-	TGTGCCAGTAGTATCGGTACGCAAAACATTCAGTACTTC	CASSIGTQNIQYF
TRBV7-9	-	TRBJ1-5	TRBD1	TGTGCCAGCAGCCCGGCCGGACAGGGGTACAATCAGCCCCAGCATTTT	CASSPAGQGYNQPQHF
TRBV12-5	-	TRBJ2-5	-	TGTGCTAGTGGTTCACTCGAGGGAGTCGTAGATGAGACCCAGTACTTC	CASGSLEGVVDETQYF
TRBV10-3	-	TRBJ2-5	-	TGTGCCATCAGTCAGGGGCCAGAGACCCAGTACTTC	CAISQGPETQYF
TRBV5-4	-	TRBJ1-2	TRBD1	TGTGCCAGCAGCGCCGGACAGGGGGCGAAAGGCTACACCTTC	CASSAGQGAKGYTF
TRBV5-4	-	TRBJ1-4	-	TGTGCCTGTAACCCTCTCCGGGACAAGGGGCAATCAACTAATGAAAAACTGTTTTTT	CACNPLRDKGQSTNEKLFF
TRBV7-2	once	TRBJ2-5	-	TGTGCCAGCAGCTTAGATAGGGAGACCCAGTACTTC	CASSLDRETQYF
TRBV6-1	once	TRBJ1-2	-	TGTGCCAGCAGAATGGGCCCATACGGCTACACCTTC	CASRMGPYGYTF
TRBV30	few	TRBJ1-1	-	TGTGCCTGGAGTGTACGAGGGGACACTGAAGCTTTCTTT	CAWSVRGDTEAFF
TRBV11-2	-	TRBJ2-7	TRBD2	TGTGCCAGCAGCTTTGCTCAGTCTAGCGGGGTCTACGAGCAGTACTTC	CASSFAQSSGVYEQYF
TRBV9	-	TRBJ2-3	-	TGTGCCAGCAGCGTAGGGGGGATAAGCACAGATACGCAGTATTTT	CASSVGGISTDTQYF
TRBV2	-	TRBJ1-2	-	TGTGCCAGCAGTGAAGCGGGGAGGAATGGCTACACCTTC	CASSEAGRNGYTF
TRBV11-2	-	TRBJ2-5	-	TGTGCCAGCAGCTTAGACCGCCGCAGCGCCCAGTACTTC	CASSLDRRSAQYF
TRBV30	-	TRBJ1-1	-	TGTGCCTGGAGTAGACAGAACACTGAAGCTTTCTTT	CAWSRQNTEAFF
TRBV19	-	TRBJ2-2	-	TGTGCCAGTAGTAGCTGGACGGCCACCGGGGAGCTGTTTTTT	CASSSWTATGELFF
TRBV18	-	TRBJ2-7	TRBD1	TGTGCCAGCTCACTGGACAGGGGATTCTACGAGCAGTACTTC	CASSLDRGFYEQYF
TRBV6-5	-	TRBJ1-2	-	TGTGCCAGCAGTTACAGGGGGGGAAGTGGCTATGGCTACACCTTC	CASSYRGGSGYGYTF
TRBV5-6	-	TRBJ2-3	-	TGTGCCAGCAGCTTTGACGAGAGGGGTACAGATACGCAGTATTTT	CASSFDERGTDTQYF
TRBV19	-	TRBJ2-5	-	TGTGCCAGTAGTAAGTTTTACGAGACCCAGTACTTC	CASSKFYETQYF
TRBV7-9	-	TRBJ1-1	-	TGTGCCAGCTCAAACTCCCGGGGGAAAGCTTTCTTT	CASSNSRGKAFF
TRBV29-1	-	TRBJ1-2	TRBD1	TGCAGCGTGGCTCAGGACAGGGCTAGTGGCTACACCTTC	CSVAQDRASGYTF
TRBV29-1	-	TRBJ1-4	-	TGCAGCGGGACCGAAGCAACTAATGAAAAACTGTTTTTT	CSGTEATNEKLFF
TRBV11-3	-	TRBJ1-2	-	TGTGCCAGCAGCTTAGGGTCGGTGACTCGTAGACAGGAGGATGACTATGGCTACACCTTC	CASSLGSVTRRQEDDYGYTF
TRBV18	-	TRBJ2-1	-	TGTGCCAGCTCACCTTCCCTACCCGAGTACAATGAGCAGTTCTTC	CASSPSLPEYNEQFF
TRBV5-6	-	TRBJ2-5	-	TGTGCCAGCAGCTTGGATAGCTCCGCAGAGACCCAGTACTTC	CASSLDSSAETQYF
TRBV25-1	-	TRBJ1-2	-	TGTGCCAGCAGGTTACAGGCTCTCTATGGCTACACCTTC	CASRLQALYGYTF
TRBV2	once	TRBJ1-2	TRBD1	TGTGCCACCCGACAGGGGAGTTATGGCTACACCTTC	CATRQGSYGYTF
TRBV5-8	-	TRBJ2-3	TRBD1	TGTGCCAGCAGCGTCGGGACAGGGCTTCAAGATACGCAGTATTTT	CASSVGTGLQDTQYF
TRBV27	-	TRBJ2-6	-	TGTGCCAGCAGAAGGGACGGCTTTTCTGGGGCCAACGTCCTGACTTTC	CASRRDGFSGANVLTF
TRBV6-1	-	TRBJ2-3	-	TGTGCCAGCAGTAGGGTTTACACAGATACGCAGTATTTT	CASSRVYTDTQYF
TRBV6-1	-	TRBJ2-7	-	TGTGCCAGCAGTGAACCTATAGCGATCGGGGTAGATTCCTACGAGCAGTACTTC	CASSEPIAIGVDSYEQYF